These 13 T cell receptor beta chains were sequenced from one sample in a study of blood T cell repertoires in COVID-19. Profiled with immunoSEQ multiplex PCR; TCRdb holds only in-frame clones, not every one. Of about 400,000 clones listed, approximately 89% were seen once; the top ten hold roughly 2%. The source material was PBMCs or T cells enriched from blood (not recorded which). These receptors were taken from a man aged 35 to 55 in a cohort exposed to, infected with or recovered from COVID-19 (not recorded which).

The V call is TRBV4-1, the J call TRBJ2-7; a weak D match, TRBD1 (6 bases). The V and J ends lost 4 bases and 1 base respectively, with 11 bases between them. The V gene's germline CDR1 is MGHRA and CDR2 YSYEKL. The CDR3 extends over 14 amino acids. The CDR3 nucleotides are TGCGCCAGCAGCCCAGAAGGACAGTCCTACGAGCAGTACTTC. This gives the protein CASSPEGQSYEQYF.

The chain carries TRBV18 and TRBJ1-5; 9 bases are shared with TRBD1. V gave up 6 bases and J gave up 1 base; unmatched junction bases: 7. The CDR3 is made up of 16 amino acids. Germline V gene lookup returns CDR1 KGHSH and CDR2 LQKENI. Here the CDR3 reads CASSSQGAGSNQPQHF. In nucleotides, the CDR3 is TGTGCCAGCTCTTCACAGGGGGCGGGGAGCAATCAGCCCCAGCATTTT.

V is TRBV28 and J is TRBJ2-2, with 12 bases matching TRBD2. Germline loops: CDR1 MDHEN, CDR2 SYDVKM. The CDR3 contains 16 residues. Trimming took 8 bases from V and 3 from J; bases not matched to a gene: 7. CDR3 in DNA: TGTGCCAGCGGCGGACTAGCGGGACGCGACACCGGGGAGCTGTTTTTT. Translating it yields CASGGLAGRDTGELFF.

Turning to this clone: This may stem from a read error, because a much larger clone lies one nucleotide away. This sequence joins TRBV5-1 and TRBJ2-5, with 11 positions matching TRBD2. The trim removed 1 base at V and 1 base at J, leaving 0 bases unmatched. This CDR3 contains 15 residues. Germline CDR1 SGHRS, CDR2 YFSETQ. The CDR3 region is CASSLLAGGQETQYF. The CDR3 DNA sequence: TGCGCCAGCAGCTTGCTAGCGGGAGGCCAAGAGACCCAGTACTTC.

This clone came up once. The chain is built from TRBV9 and TRBJ2-2; the D is unclear. V was shortened by 0 bases and J by 0 bases, with 6 bases between the two germline ends. This CDR3 is built from 15 residues. Germline V gene data show CDR1 as SGDLS and CDR2 as YYNGEE. This CDR3 reads CASSVGSPNTGELFF. The CDR3 nucleotides read TGTGCCAGCAGCGTAGGGAGCCCGAACACCGGGGAGCTGTTTTTT.

This clone showed up just a few times. The chain carries TRBV20-1 and TRBJ2-7; TRBD2 aligns across 10 bases. V lost 3 bases, J lost 5 bases, and 10 bases stayed unmatched. This CDR3 has 15 amino acids. CDR1 and CDR2 (germline): DFQATT, SNEGSKA (reference sequence). Written as DNA, the CDR3 is TGCAGTGCTAGTAGGCTAGCGGGAGTAACCCACGAGCAGTACTTC. The encoded protein is CSASRLAGVTHEQYF.

The CDR3 region is CASSPMNIAGTSYNEQFF. The CDR3 nucleotides read TGTGCCAGCTCACCCATGAACATAGCGGGGACCTCCTACAATGAGCAGTTCTTC. The chain joins TRBV18 to TRBJ2-1; TRBD2 agrees at 8 bases. The germline V gene has CDR1 KGHSH and CDR2 LQKENI. The CDR3 has 18 amino acids. V shed 3 bases and J 0 bases; nucleotides not matched to a gene: 10.

This clone has just one count. CDR3: CASSGRDKLIQYF. Here the CDR3 DNA reads TGTGCCAGTAGTGGCCGGGACAAACTTATTCAGTACTTC. The genes are TRBV19 and TRBJ2-4; the D gene is possibly TRBD1 (6 bases). Trimming pared 5 bases from V and 10 bases from J, leaving 15 bases between. The CDR3 runs to 13 residues. CDR1 and CDR2 from the germline V gene are LNHDA and SQIVND (reference sequence).

The rearrangement uses TRBV27 and TRBJ1-2; D may be TRBD1 (6 bases). Trimming cost V 8 bases and J 4 bases, with 11 bases left between them. Germline V lookup: CDR1 MNHEY, CDR2 SMNVEV (reference sequence). The CDR3 sequence is 12 residues long. The CDR3 bases are TGTGCCAGCTGGGCGACAGGCTATGGCTACACCTTC. It is translated as CASWATGYGYTF.

The CDR3 sequence: CATSREVASGYNEQFF. The CDR3 DNA follows: TGTGCCACCAGCAGAGAGGTGGCTAGCGGTTACAATGAGCAGTTCTTC. This rearrangement joins TRBV15 to TRBJ2-1, with 7 bases identical to TRBD2. The CDR3 is 16 amino acids. Losses at the gene ends were 0 bases for V and 4 bases for J; bases not matched to a gene: 6. Germline CDR1 reads LNHNV; CDR2 reads YYDKDF (reference sequence).

The V gene is TRBV30, the J gene TRBJ1-2, with D perhaps TRBD1 (6 bases). Germline CDR1 reads GTSNPN; CDR2 reads SVGIG (reference sequence). V was cut by 4 bases and J by 0 bases, with 9 bases left in between. This CDR3 region has 13 residues. This CDR3 reads CAWTTGANYGYTF. The CDR3 coding sequence is TGTGCCTGGACGACAGGAGCTAACTATGGCTACACCTTC.

The chain is built from TRBV5-4 and TRBJ2-5; 8 bases align to TRBD1. With 2 bases clipped from V and 4 bases from J, the junction kept 4 bases outside the gene matches. Germline V lookup: CDR1 SGHNT, CDR2 YYREEE (reference sequence). The CDR3 spans 14 residues. CDR3 coding DNA: TGTGCCAGCAGCTTTCCAGGGGGCGTAGAGACCCAGTACTTC. This gives the protein CASSFPGGVETQYF.

CDR3 in amino acids: CASTPGALYGYTF. The DNA of the CDR3 is TGTGCCAGCACCCCAGGGGCCCTCTATGGCTACACCTTC. The chain carries TRBV6-5 and TRBJ1-2, with D tentatively TRBD1 (6 bases). Between the trimmed V and J ends, which lost 7 bases and 4 bases, there was a span of 13 bases. CDR3 length: 13 amino acids. In germline, CDR1 is MNHEY, CDR2 SVGAGI.